This T cell receptor (beta chain) was recovered during a study of blood T cells in healthy people across ages. It was with a sample-barcoded 5' primer and a J-beta primer mix that a second PCR of roughly 6 to 11 cycles was run. The template-switch adaptor was a 5' adaptor with 12 random nucleotides. It tagged each cDNA molecule. MiXCR, run by TCRdb on the 5' RACE reads, gives a single entry per CDR3 protein. Among about 1.6 million distinct CDR3 sequences, roughly 32% were seen once, and the ten largest hold approximately 10%. Each sample used at least 6 million PBMCs. Worth noting for this clonotype: Its antigen is unidentified.

Notes on the study in general: Lack of knowledge of donor CMV status possibly confounded expanded clonotype changes.

The TCR comes from a woman aged 25 to 39 in good health. The sample was blood.

CDR3 in DNA: TGTGCCAGCAGCTTGCTGGGACAGAACAACTCCTACGAGCAGTACTTC. Translation gives CASSLLGQNNSYEQYF. This chain uses TRBV5-4 with TRBJ2-7; 7 bases agree with TRBD1. CDR3 size: 16 residues. The trim removed 1 base at V and 0 bases at J, leaving 7 bases unmatched. In germline, CDR1 is SGHNT, CDR2 YYREEE (reference sequence). Variable domain in full (rest from reference TRBV5-4 and TRBJ2-7): ETGVTQSPTHLIKTRGQQVTLRCSSQSGHNTVSWYQQALGQGPQFIFQYYREEENGRGNFPPRFSGLQFPNYSSELNVNALELDDSALYLCASSLLGQNNSYEQYFGPGTRLTVT.